Here is one T cell receptor beta chain with its context. The data are from a study of T cell changes during pregnancy in multiple sclerosis. V dropped 3 bases and J dropped 8; count of bases not matched to a gene: 8. This CDR3 region has 15 residues. Germline V gives CDR1 SGHAT, CDR2 FQNNGV. Assay used: immunoSEQ multiplex PCR; TCRdb lists only in-frame clones, some missing. The sample carries roughly 60,000 clones, around nine tenths recorded once. The input for sequencing was peripheral blood, taken in the second trimester of pregnancy. The chain is built from TRBV11-2 and TRBJ2-1, with 9 positions matching TRBD2. This clonotype originated in a female donor with multiple sclerosis, enrolled in a pregnancy study. The CDR3 here is CASSFWREGRDEQFF. CDR3 coding DNA: TGTGCCAGCAGCTTTTGGCGGGAGGGCCGAGATGAGCAGTTCTTC.